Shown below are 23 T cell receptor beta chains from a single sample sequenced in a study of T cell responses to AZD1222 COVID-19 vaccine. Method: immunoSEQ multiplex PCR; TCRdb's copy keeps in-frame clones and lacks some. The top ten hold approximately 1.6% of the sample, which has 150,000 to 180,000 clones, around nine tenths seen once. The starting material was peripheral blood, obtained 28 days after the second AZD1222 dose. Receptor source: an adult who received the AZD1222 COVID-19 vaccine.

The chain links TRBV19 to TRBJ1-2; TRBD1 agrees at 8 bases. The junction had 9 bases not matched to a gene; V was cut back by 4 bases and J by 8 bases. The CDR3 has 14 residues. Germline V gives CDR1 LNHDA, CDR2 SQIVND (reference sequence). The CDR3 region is CASSTPDRAGGYTF. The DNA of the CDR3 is TGTGCCAGTAGTACACCGGACAGGGCGGGGGGCTACACCTTC. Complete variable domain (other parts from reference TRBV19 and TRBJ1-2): DGGITQSPKYLFRKEGQNVTLSCEQNLNHDAMYWYRQDPGQGLRLIYYSQIVNDFQKGDIAEGYSVSREKKESFPLTVTSAQKNPTAFYLCASSTPDRAGGYTFGSGTRLTVV.

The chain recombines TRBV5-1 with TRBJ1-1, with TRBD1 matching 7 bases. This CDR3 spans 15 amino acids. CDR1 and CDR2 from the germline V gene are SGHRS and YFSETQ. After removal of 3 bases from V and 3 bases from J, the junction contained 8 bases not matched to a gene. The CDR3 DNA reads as TGCGCCAGCAGCTCCGAGACAGGGTTGGACACTGAAGCTTTCTTT. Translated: CASSSETGLDTEAFF.

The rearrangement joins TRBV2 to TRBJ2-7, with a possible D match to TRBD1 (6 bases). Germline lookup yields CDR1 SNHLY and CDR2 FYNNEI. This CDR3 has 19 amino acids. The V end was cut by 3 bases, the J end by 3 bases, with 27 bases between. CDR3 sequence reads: CASSEYASVEAGEDYEQYF. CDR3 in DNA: TGTGCCAGCAGTGAGTATGCTTCGGTTGAGGCAGGGGAAGACTACGAGCAGTACTTC.

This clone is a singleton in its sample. The CDR3 region is CASSIPSASTLGAFF. For the CDR3, the DNA is TGTGCCAGTAGTATCCCCTCAGCGTCGACCCTGGGAGCTTTCTTT. V and J are TRBV19 and TRBJ1-1; D is uncertain. The CDR3 consists of 15 residues. The V end was cut by 3 bases, the J end by 10 bases, with 21 bases between. CDR1 and CDR2 from the germline V gene are LNHDA and SQIVND (reference sequence).

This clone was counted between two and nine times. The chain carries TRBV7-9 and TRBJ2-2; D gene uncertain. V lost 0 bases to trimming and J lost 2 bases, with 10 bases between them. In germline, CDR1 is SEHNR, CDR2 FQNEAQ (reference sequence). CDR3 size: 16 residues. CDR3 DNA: TGTGCCAGCAGCTTAGCGAAGGGTGGAAACACCGGGGAGCTGTTTTTT. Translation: CASSLAKGGNTGELFF.

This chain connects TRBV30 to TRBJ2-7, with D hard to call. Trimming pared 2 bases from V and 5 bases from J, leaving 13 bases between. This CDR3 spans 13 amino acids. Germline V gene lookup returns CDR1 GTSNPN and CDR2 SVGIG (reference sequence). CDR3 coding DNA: TGTGCCTGGAGTATAAGAAGGTGGGACGAGCAGTACTTC. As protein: CAWSIRRWDEQYF.

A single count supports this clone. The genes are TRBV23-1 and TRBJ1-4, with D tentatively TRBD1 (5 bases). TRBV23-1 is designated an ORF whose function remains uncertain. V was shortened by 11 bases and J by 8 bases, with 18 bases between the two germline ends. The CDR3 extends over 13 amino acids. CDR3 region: CAGGGTPTEKLFF. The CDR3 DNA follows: TGCGCCGGTGGAGGGACCCCGACGGAAAAACTGTTTTTT.

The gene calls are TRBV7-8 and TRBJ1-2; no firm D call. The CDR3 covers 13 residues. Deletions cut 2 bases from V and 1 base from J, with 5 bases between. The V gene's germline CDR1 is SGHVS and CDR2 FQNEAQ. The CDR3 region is CASSLNLNYGYTF. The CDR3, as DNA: TGTGCCAGCAGCTTAAACCTTAACTATGGCTACACCTTC.

This CDR3 reads CASSPREELNTEAFF. In DNA form, the CDR3 reads TGTGCCAGCTCACCAAGGGAGGAATTGAACACTGAAGCTTTCTTT. The chain links TRBV18 to TRBJ1-1; D uncertain. V gave up 2 bases and J gave up 0 bases, with 10 bases separating them. The CDR3 extends over 15 amino acids. The germline CDR1 and CDR2 sequences are KGHSH and LQKENI.

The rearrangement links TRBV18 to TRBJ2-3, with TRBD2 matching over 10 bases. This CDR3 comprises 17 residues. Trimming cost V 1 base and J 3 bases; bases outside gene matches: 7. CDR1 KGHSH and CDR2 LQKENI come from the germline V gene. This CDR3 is CASSPRASGSLTDTQYF. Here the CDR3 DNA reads TGTGCCAGCTCACCACGAGCTAGCGGGAGTCTAACAGATACGCAGTATTTT.

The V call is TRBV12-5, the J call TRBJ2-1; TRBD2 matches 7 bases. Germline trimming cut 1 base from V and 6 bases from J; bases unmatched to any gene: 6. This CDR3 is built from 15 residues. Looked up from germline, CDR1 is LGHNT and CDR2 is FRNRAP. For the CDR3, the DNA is TGTGCTAGTGGTTTGGGAACTAGCGAACTCAATGAGCAGTTCTTC. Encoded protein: CASGLGTSELNEQFF.

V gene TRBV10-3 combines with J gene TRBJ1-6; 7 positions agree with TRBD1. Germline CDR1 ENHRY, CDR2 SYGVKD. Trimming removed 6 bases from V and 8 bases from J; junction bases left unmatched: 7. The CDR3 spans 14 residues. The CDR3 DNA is TGTGCCATCAGGGCGGACAGGTTCGATTCACCCCTCCACTTT. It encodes CAIRADRFDSPLHF.

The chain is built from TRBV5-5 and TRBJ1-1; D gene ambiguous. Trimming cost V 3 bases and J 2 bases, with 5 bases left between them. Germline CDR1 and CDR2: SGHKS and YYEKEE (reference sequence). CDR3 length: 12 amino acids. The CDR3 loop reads CASSSPNTEAFF. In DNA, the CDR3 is TGTGCCAGCAGCTCACCCAACACTGAAGCTTTCTTT.

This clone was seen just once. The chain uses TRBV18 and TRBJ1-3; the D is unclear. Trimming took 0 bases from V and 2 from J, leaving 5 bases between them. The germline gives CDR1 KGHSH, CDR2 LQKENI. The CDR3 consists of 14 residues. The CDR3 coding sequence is TGTGCCAGCTCACCACCACCCGCTGGAAACACCATATATTTT. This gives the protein CASSPPPAGNTIYF. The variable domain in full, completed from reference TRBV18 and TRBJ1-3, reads NAGVMQNPRHLVRRRGQEARLRCSPMKGHSHVYWYRQLPEEGLKFMVYLQKENIIDESGMPKERFSAEFPKEGPSILRIQQVVRGDSAAYFCASSPPPAGNTIYFGEGSWLTVV.

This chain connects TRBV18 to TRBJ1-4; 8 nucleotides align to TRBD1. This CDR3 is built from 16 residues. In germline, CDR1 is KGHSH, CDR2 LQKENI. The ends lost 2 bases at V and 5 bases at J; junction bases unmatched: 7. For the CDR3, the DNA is TGTGCCAGCTCACCAATAGACAGGGGCCAAAATGAAAAACTGTTTTTT. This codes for CASSPIDRGQNEKLFF.

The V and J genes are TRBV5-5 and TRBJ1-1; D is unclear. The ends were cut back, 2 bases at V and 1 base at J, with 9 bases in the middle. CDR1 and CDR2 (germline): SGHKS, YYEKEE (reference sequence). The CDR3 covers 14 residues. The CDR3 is CASSFALENTEAFF. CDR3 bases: TGTGCCAGCAGCTTTGCCTTGGAGAACACTGAAGCTTTCTTT.

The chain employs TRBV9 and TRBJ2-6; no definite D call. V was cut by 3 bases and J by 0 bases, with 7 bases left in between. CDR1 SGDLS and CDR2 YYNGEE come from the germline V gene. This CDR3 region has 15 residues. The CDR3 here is CASSAHLSGANVLTF. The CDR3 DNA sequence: TGTGCCAGCAGCGCCCACCTCTCTGGGGCCAACGTCCTGACTTTC.

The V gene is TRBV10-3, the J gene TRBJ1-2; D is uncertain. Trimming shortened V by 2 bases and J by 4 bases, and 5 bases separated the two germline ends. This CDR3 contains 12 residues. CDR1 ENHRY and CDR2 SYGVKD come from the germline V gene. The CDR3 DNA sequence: TGTGCCATCAGTGAGGGACTCTATGGCTACACCTTC. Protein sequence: CAISEGLYGYTF.

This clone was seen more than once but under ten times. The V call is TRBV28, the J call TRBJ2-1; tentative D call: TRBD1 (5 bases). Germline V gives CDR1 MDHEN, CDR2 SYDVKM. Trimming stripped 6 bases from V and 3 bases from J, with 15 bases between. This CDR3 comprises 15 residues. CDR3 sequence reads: CASRPTRVSYNEQFF. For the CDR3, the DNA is TGTGCCAGCAGACCGACCAGGGTTAGCTACAATGAGCAGTTCTTC.

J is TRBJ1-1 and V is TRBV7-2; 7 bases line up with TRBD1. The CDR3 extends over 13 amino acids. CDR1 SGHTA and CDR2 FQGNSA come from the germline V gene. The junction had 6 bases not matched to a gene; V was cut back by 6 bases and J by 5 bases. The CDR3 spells CASRGNRGTEAFF. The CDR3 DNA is TGTGCCAGCAGGGGGAACAGGGGAACTGAAGCTTTCTTT. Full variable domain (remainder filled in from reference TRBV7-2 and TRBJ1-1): GAGVSQSPSNKVTEKGKDVELRCDPISGHTALYWYRQSLGQGLEFLIYFQGNSAPDKSGLPSDRFSAERTGGSVSTLTIQRTQQEDSAVYLCASRGNRGTEAFFGQGTRLTVV.

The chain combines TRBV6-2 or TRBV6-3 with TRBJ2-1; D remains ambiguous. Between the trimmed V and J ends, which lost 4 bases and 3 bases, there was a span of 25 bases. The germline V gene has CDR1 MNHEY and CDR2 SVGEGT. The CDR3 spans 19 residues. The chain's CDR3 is CASSSVPTHYSSFYNEQFF. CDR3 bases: TGTGCCAGCAGTTCCGTTCCCACGCACTACAGCTCGTTCTACAATGAGCAGTTCTTC.

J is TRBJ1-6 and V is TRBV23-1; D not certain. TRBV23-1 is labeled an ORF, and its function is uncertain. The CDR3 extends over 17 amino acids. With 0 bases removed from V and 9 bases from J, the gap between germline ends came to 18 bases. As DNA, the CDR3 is TGCGCCAGCAGTCAATCTAGGGCTCGGTCAGGTGGTTCACCCCTCCACTTT. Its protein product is CASSQSRARSGGSPLHF.

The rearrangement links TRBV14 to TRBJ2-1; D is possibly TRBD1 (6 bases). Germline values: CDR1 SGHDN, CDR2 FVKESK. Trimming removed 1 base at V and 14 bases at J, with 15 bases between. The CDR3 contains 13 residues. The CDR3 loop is CASSQGLTGEKFF. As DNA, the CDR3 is TGTGCCAGCAGCCAAGGCTTGACAGGAGAGAAGTTCTTC.